A single sample gave rise to the 7 T cell receptor beta chains below, sequenced in a study of T cells in Graves' hyperthyroidism and ophthalmopathy. TCR beta CDR3 regions were amplified from RNA transcripts. Using the HTBI primer set, a first-round RT-PCR was run on the TCR CDR3. TCRdb re-derived calls from the multiplex PCR reads in MiXCR, one entry per CDR3 protein. The table lists hundreds of thousands of distinct CDR3 sequences, about 15% of them singletons, with 9.5% to 15% in the top ten. The sequenced sample consisted of blood. The receptors were sampled from a woman between 50 and 59 years old with Graves' ophthalmopathy.

The CDR3 spells CASSYPGLAGQVTLKNTGELFF. The CDR3 DNA reads as TGTGCCAGCAGTTACCCGGGACTAGCGGGACAAGTCACCTTAAAAAACACCGGGGAGCTGTTTTTT. The chain is built from TRBV6-2 or TRBV6-3 and TRBJ2-2; 13 bases fit TRBD2. Losses at the gene ends were 2 bases for V and 2 bases for J; bases not matched to a gene: 17. This CDR3 comprises 22 residues. Germline V gene sequence: CDR1 MNHEY, CDR2 SVGEGT.

The chain recombines TRBV28 with TRBJ1-2; TRBD1 aligns across 9 bases. Germline CDR1 reads MDHEN; CDR2 reads SYDVKM. The CDR3 is 14 amino acids. The trim removed 5 bases at V and 6 bases at J, leaving 7 bases unmatched. The CDR3 bases are TGTGCCAGCAGTGCAATTCGGGACAGGGATGGCTACACCTTC. Translating it yields CASSAIRDRDGYTF.

This CDR3 is CAWSEGGLNEKLFF. The CDR3 DNA follows: TGTGCCTGGAGTGAAGGTGGCCTTAATGAAAAACTGTTTTTT. V is TRBV30 and J is TRBJ1-4; D gene unclear. In germline, CDR1 is GTSNPN, CDR2 SVGIG (reference sequence). The CDR3 totals 14 residues. The V end lost 1 base, the J end lost 4 bases, and 10 bases lay between the germline ends.

This clonotype was picked up many times. This chain uses TRBV27 with TRBJ2-2; TRBD2 matches at 7 bases. The CDR3 is 16 residues long. Looked up from germline, CDR1 is MNHEY and CDR2 is SMNVEV (reference sequence). V lost 3 bases to trimming and J lost 5 bases; unmatched junction nucleotides: 9. CDR3 coding DNA: TGTGCCAGCAGTTTTAAGTTGTGGACTAGAACCGGGGAGCTGTTTTTT. Protein sequence: CASSFKLWTRTGELFF.

A note on this clonotype: An end of the junction does not agree with germline; a read error may underlie this. V is TRBV12-3 or TRBV12-4 and J is TRBJ1-1; D is ambiguous. CDR3 length: 13 amino acids. Here the CDR3 reads CASSLGQNTEALF. DNA for the CDR3: TGTGCCAGCAGTTTAGGTCAGAACACTGAAGCTCTCTTT.

The table lists this clonotype with many counts. V gene TRBV29-1 combines with J gene TRBJ2-1; D ambiguous. V shed 7 bases and J shed 9 bases, with 16 bases lying between them. The length of the CDR3 is 12 residues. Germline CDR1 is SQVTM and CDR2 is ANQGSEA. The CDR3 DNA sequence: TGCAGCGGGGGTGGCGGAAGTGGTGAGCAGTTCTTC. Its protein product is CSGGGGSGEQFF.

V usage is TRBV25-1 and J usage is TRBJ1-2, with 11 bases fitting TRBD1. The CDR3 spans 17 residues. The V gene end was trimmed by 2 bases and the J gene end by 3 bases; junction bases not matched to a gene: 8. Germline V gives CDR1 MGHDK, CDR2 SYGVNS. The CDR3 DNA is TGTGCCAGCAGTGAAGGGGACAGGGGGAAAAAAGACTATGGCTACACCTTC. Its protein is CASSEGDRGKKDYGYTF.